A single sample is the source of the 23 T cell receptor beta chains below, sequenced in a study of shared clonotypes between healthy human individuals. Some clones are missing from TCRdb's copy, which holds only in-frame ones; the method was immunoSEQ multiplex PCR. This table has about 2.4 million clones, 93% appearing once. The sequenced material came from naive CD4+ T cells from PBMCs. Subset in this sample: CD45RA+ positively selected. The receptors were gathered from a man younger than 35 in good health. Some clones in this sample may be carry-over from other donors' samples.

The chain links TRBV10-3 to TRBJ1-4; perhaps TRBD1 as D (5 bases). Germline values: CDR1 ENHRY, CDR2 SYGVKD. V was cut by 0 bases and J by 8 bases, with 16 bases left in between. This CDR3 is built from 16 residues. This chain's CDR3 is CAISESGAQRKEKLFF. The CDR3 region has the DNA TGTGCCATCAGTGAGTCCGGGGCCCAGAGGAAGGAAAAACTGTTTTTT.

The chain joins TRBV15 to TRBJ1-1; D call uncertain. V dropped 1 base and J dropped 0 bases, with 18 bases sitting between them. The germline V gene encodes CDR1 LNHNV and CDR2 YYDKDF (reference sequence). CDR3 length: 18 amino acids. As DNA, the CDR3 is TGTGCCACCAGCAGAGTCGGGTTCCGTGGTACGATGAACACTGAAGCTTTCTTT. The encoded protein is CATSRVGFRGTMNTEAFF.

A note on this clone: One end of the junction is discordant with germline, which a read error may explain. The rearrangement uses TRBV2 and TRBJ2-7; 8 positions agree with TRBD2. The CDR3 loop spans 12 amino acids. Germline V gene data show CDR1 as SNHLY and CDR2 as FYNNEI. CDR3 sequence: CASSEARREAFW. CDR3 nucleotides: TGTGCCAGCAGTGAAGCGCGGCGGGAGGCCTTCTGG.

The chain is built from TRBV7-2 and TRBJ2-1; 8 positions match TRBD2. V was pared by 4 bases and J by 6 bases, with 8 bases of the junction left unmatched. The germline V gene has CDR1 SGHTA and CDR2 FQGNSA. The CDR3 length is 15 residues. The chain's CDR3 is CASSYSPGGGNEQFF. CDR3 sequence (DNA): TGTGCCAGCAGCTATTCCCCGGGGGGGGGCAATGAGCAGTTCTTC.

The chain recombines TRBV28 with TRBJ2-7; the match to TRBD1 covers 10 bases. The CDR3 length is 15 residues. The J segment lost 5 bases and the V segment lost 5 bases, leaving 9 bases of the junction unmatched. Looked up from germline, CDR1 is MDHEN and CDR2 is SYDVKM. As DNA, the CDR3 is TGTGCCAGCAGTGCGACCGCCGGGACAGGGGACGAGCAGTACTTC. Its translation: CASSATAGTGDEQYF. Full variable domain (remainder filled in from reference TRBV28 and TRBJ2-7): DVKVTQSSRYLVKRTGEKVFLECVQDMDHENMFWYRQDPGLGLRLIYFSYDVKMKEKGDIPEGYSVSREKKERFSLILESASTNQTSMYLCASSATAGTGDEQYFGPGTRLTVT.

Points on this clone: The sample holds other DNA sequences that translate to the same CDR3. The V call is TRBV7-2, the J call TRBJ2-3; 7 nucleotides align to TRBD1. The germline V gene has CDR1 SGHTA and CDR2 FQGNSA. V lost 4 bases, J lost 0 bases, and 1 base stayed unmatched. The CDR3 runs 14 residues. CDR3: CASSSQGSTDTQYF. Written as DNA, the CDR3 is TGTGCCAGCAGCTCACAGGGGAGCACAGATACGCAGTATTTT.

The V gene is TRBV7-2, the J gene TRBJ2-7; 13 bases agree with TRBD2. The germline CDR1 and CDR2 sequences are SGHTA and FQGNSA. CDR3 length: 15 amino acids. The junction had 3 bases not matched to a gene; V was cut back by 5 bases and J by 2 bases. This CDR3 reads CASSQGLAGPYEQYF. As DNA, the CDR3 is TGTGCCAGCAGCCAGGGACTAGCGGGACCCTACGAGCAGTACTTC.

The count of this clone is one. The J gene is TRBJ2-1, the V gene TRBV13; the D is unclear. CDR1 and CDR2 (germline): PRHDT, FYEKMQ (reference sequence). Trimming removed 0 bases from V and 7 bases from J, with 19 bases in between. The length of the CDR3 is 17 residues. The DNA of the CDR3 is TGTGCCAGCAGCTTAGGCCTTCGGACCTCGGTGGGAAATGAGCAGTTCTTC. Its translation is CASSLGLRTSVGNEQFF.

The chain combines TRBV7-9 with TRBJ2-1; tentatively, D is TRBD1 or TRBD2 (7 bases each). Per germline, CDR1 SEHNR and CDR2 FQNEAQ (reference sequence). This CDR3 contains 17 residues. V lost 7 bases and J 3 bases, leaving 22 bases between the germline ends. The CDR3 loop is CASNPMGGGQNYNEQFF. Here the CDR3 DNA reads TGTGCCAGCAACCCAATGGGGGGGGGACAGAACTACAATGAGCAGTTCTTC.

The V and J genes are TRBV28 and TRBJ2-1, with no clear D. The germline V and J ends were trimmed by 4 bases and 8 bases, with 15 bases remaining between them. CDR1 MDHEN and CDR2 SYDVKM come from the germline V gene. This CDR3 comprises 14 residues. The CDR3 is CASSSAGISYEQFF. DNA for the CDR3: TGTGCCAGCAGTTCGGCAGGAATATCATATGAGCAGTTCTTC.

The V call is TRBV10-1, the J call TRBJ1-4; D gene uncertain. CDR1 and CDR2 (germline): WNHNN, SYGVQD (reference sequence). V lost 3 bases and J 10 bases, leaving 12 bases between the germline ends. The CDR3 is 13 residues long. Written as DNA, the CDR3 is TGCGCCAGCAGTGAAGGTTCTGGCGGAAAACTGTTTTTT. Translating it yields CASSEGSGGKLFF.

This clone has only one observation. The chain carries TRBV6-1 and TRBJ1-2; D is unresolved. The CDR3 is 15 amino acids. Germline V lookup: CDR1 MNHNS, CDR2 SASEGT. Trimming cost V 0 bases and J 8 bases, with 16 bases left between them. In DNA form, the CDR3 reads TGTGCCAGCAGTGAAGCGCTTCGAGGGAGGTTGGGCTACACCTTC. Its translation: CASSEALRGRLGYTF.

This chain links TRBV2 with TRBJ1-6, with a tentative D call TRBD1 (6 bases). Germline V gene lookup returns CDR1 SNHLY and CDR2 FYNNEI. This CDR3 is 14 amino acids long. The V gene lost 6 bases and the J gene lost 7 bases, with 13 bases spanning the gap. The CDR3 DNA sequence: TGTGCCAGCAGGAAGGGCCAGGGGAATTCACCCCTCCACTTT. As protein: CASRKGQGNSPLHF.

The rearrangement links TRBV5-1 to TRBJ2-6; D is unclear. The germline gives CDR1 SGHRS, CDR2 YFSETQ. There are 15 residues in the CDR3. The V end was cut by 0 bases, the J end by 3 bases, with 7 bases between. The DNA of the CDR3 is TGCGCCAGCAGCTTGGTAGGTGGTGGGGCCAACGTCCTGACTTTC. It specifies CASSLVGGGANVLTF.

This chain connects TRBV5-1 to TRBJ2-1, with 7 bases identical to TRBD1. The ends lost 4 bases at V and 5 bases at J; junction bases unmatched: 6. Germline assignment: CDR1 SGHRS and CDR2 YFSETQ. CDR3 length equals 14 residues. The CDR3 nucleotides are TGCGCCAGCAGCGTGGGACAGAAGCACAATGAGCAGTTCTTC. This encodes CASSVGQKHNEQFF.

This rearrangement joins TRBV5-8 to TRBJ2-3, with 8 positions matching TRBD1. The J segment lost 4 bases and the V segment lost 7 bases, leaving 17 bases of the junction unmatched. This CDR3 is 17 amino acids long. The germline V gene has CDR1 SGHTS and CDR2 YDEGEE. Here the CDR3 DNA reads TGTGCCAGCGCACGGAGGATCGGCAGGGGGCGTGCAGATACGCAGTATTTT. Encoded protein: CASARRIGRGRADTQYF.

V is TRBV7-3 and J is TRBJ1-5; D not resolved. V gave up 5 bases and J gave up 11 bases, with 16 bases separating them. This CDR3 is built from 13 residues. The germline CDR1 and CDR2 sequences are SGHTA and FQGTGA. CDR3: CASSLGRGAAQHF. The CDR3 DNA reads as TGTGCCAGCAGCCTTGGGCGGGGAGCGGCCCAGCATTTT.

The V call is TRBV6-6, the J call TRBJ2-1; 7 nucleotides line up with TRBD2. Trimming removed 6 bases from V and 6 bases from J; junction bases left unmatched: 5. This CDR3 is built from 13 residues. Germline V gene data show CDR1 as MNHNY and CDR2 as SVGAGI (reference sequence). The DNA of the CDR3 is TGTGCCAGCAGCCGACTAGCTTTCAATGAGCAGTTCTTC. Protein: CASSRLAFNEQFF.

Comment on this clone: Other DNA sequences from this sample encode an identical CDR3 as well. The chain couples TRBV4-1 to TRBJ2-7; 12 bases are shared with TRBD2. This CDR3 is built from 16 residues. Germline V gene lookup returns CDR1 MGHRA and CDR2 YSYEKL. J gave up 1 base and V 1 base, and 2 bases lay outside the gene matches. The CDR3 loop reads CASSQGLAGVSYEQYF. CDR3 coding DNA: TGCGCCAGCAGCCAAGGACTAGCGGGAGTTTCCTACGAGCAGTACTTC.

The chain links TRBV7-8 to TRBJ1-4; TRBD1 is a possible D gene (6 bases). The CDR3 spans 14 residues. Germline V CDR1 and CDR2: SGHVS, FQNEAQ. The ends were cut back, 1 base at V and 4 bases at J, with 7 bases in the middle. CDR3 in amino acids: CASSLGQDNEKLFF. The CDR3 DNA is TGTGCCAGCAGCTTAGGACAGGATAATGAAAAACTGTTTTTT.

V gene TRBV28 combines with J gene TRBJ1-5, with D perhaps TRBD1 (6 bases). Germline V gene sequence: CDR1 MDHEN, CDR2 SYDVKM. V was trimmed by 7 bases and J by 7 bases, leaving 17 bases between them. The CDR3 spans 14 residues. DNA for the CDR3: TGTGCCAGCACCCTCTGGCTGGGGGGCCAGCCCCAGCATTTT. Translation gives CASTLWLGGQPQHF.

The chain employs TRBV7-3 and TRBJ1-2; TRBD1 might be the D (6 bases). Germline CDR1 and CDR2: SGHTA and FQGTGA. This CDR3 has 13 amino acids. Trimming stripped 2 bases from V and 6 bases from J, with 10 bases between. The CDR3 DNA is TGTGCCAGCAGCTTACCTTCAGGGGATGGCTACACCTTC. It is translated as CASSLPSGDGYTF.

The chain is built from TRBV25-1 and TRBJ1-1; possibly TRBD1 for D (6 bases). The germline V gene has CDR1 MGHDK and CDR2 SYGVNS. With 5 bases removed from V and 0 bases from J, the gap between germline ends came to 13 bases. This CDR3 has 15 amino acids. CDR3 residues: CASSSIDRLNTEAFF. The CDR3 region has the DNA TGTGCCAGCAGTAGTATCGACAGGTTGAACACTGAAGCTTTCTTT.